Following are 4 T cell receptor beta chains from one sample sequenced in a study of T cell responses to AZD1222 COVID-19 vaccine. TCRdb's table, derived via immunoSEQ multiplex PCR, lists solely in-frame clones and lacks some. The sample contains roughly 110,000 clones, around 91% of which appear only once. Sequencing used peripheral blood, obtained 28 days after the second AZD1222 dose. The receptor source for this set is an adult who received the AZD1222 COVID-19 vaccine.

The genes are TRBV25-1 and TRBJ2-7; TRBD2 agrees at 8 bases. The V gene's germline CDR1 is MGHDK and CDR2 SYGVNS. The CDR3 sequence is 14 residues long. Trimming took 2 bases from V and 6 from J; bases not matched to a gene: 6. The CDR3 spells CASSEVGTSGEQYF. In DNA form, the CDR3 reads TGTGCCAGCAGTGAAGTTGGGACTAGTGGCGAGCAGTACTTC.

The chain carries TRBV5-1 and TRBJ1-6, with 7 positions matching TRBD1. This CDR3 region has 15 residues. V trimming: 5 bases; J trimming: 9 bases; junction bases outside the gene matches: 11. Germline CDR1 reads SGHRS; CDR2 reads YFSETQ. The CDR3 DNA reads TGCGCCAGCAGGGGGGACAGCCTGGGGGTTTCACCCCTCCACTTT. Translated: CASRGDSLGVSPLHF. Based on the CDR3 plus reference TRBV5-1 and TRBJ1-6, the full variable domain is KAGVTQTPRYLIKTRGQQVTLSCSPISGHRSVSWYQQTPGQGLQFLFEYFSETQRNKGNFPGRFSGRQFSNSRSEMNVSTLELGDSALYLCASRGDSLGVSPLHFGNGTRLTVT.

This clone is a singleton in its sample. The junction does not match germline at one end; this may be a read error. The chain couples TRBV7-9 to TRBJ2-1; no clear D gene. Germline lookup yields CDR1 SEHNR and CDR2 FQNEAQ (reference sequence). CDR3 length equals 13 residues. The CDR3 sequence: CASSSQNYIEQFF. CDR3 nucleotides: TGTGCCAGCAGCTCCCAAAACTACATTGAGCAGTTCTTC. The whole variable domain, filled in from reference TRBV7-9 and TRBJ2-1, reads DTGVSQNPRHKITKRGQNVTFRCDPISEHNRLYWYRQTLGQGPEFLTYFQNEAQLEKSRLLSDRFSAERPKGSFSTLEIQRTEQGDSAMYLCASSSQNYIEQFFGPGTRLTVL.

The rearrangement uses TRBV14 and TRBJ1-6, with TRBD1 matching over 10 bases. The V and J ends lost 5 bases and 9 bases, in that order; junction bases with no gene match: 4. The CDR3 contains 14 residues. Germline CDR1 SGHDN, CDR2 FVKESK. As DNA, the CDR3 is TGTGCCAGCAGCGGACAGGGGGACGGTTCACCCCTCCACTTT. Amino acid sequence: CASSGQGDGSPLHF.